Shown below are 4 T cell receptor beta chains from a single sample sequenced in a study of metastatic and nonmetastatic thyroid tumors. TCRdb re-called clones via MiXCR from the PCR reads. The sample holds 8,000 to 8,500 clones, around 40% seen once. No patient received treatment before thyroid surgery. Sequenced input: tumor tissue. The receptors originated from a male donor with papillary thyroid cancer or a benign thyroid nodule (not recorded which). Some clones in this sample may be carry-over from other donors' samples.

The chain carries TRBV9 and TRBJ2-5; no clear D. The CDR3 has 15 amino acids. Looked up from germline, CDR1 is SGDLS and CDR2 is YYNGEE. Trimming stripped 1 base from V and 4 bases from J, with 14 bases between. CDR3: CASSVLSSATETQYF. In nucleotides, the CDR3 is TGTGCCAGCAGCGTATTGTCCTCAGCCACAGAGACCCAGTACTTC.

The chain combines TRBV20-1 with TRBJ2-6; D is ambiguous. Trimming shortened V by 0 bases and J by 0 bases, and 3 bases separated the two germline ends. The CDR3 spans 14 residues. Per the germline V gene, CDR1 is DFQATT and CDR2 is SNEGSKA (reference sequence). CDR3 loop: CSARDRSGANVLTF. The CDR3 DNA reads TGCAGTGCTAGAGACCGCTCTGGGGCCAACGTCCTGACTTTC.

The chain joins TRBV12-3 or TRBV12-4 to TRBJ1-1; D remains ambiguous. This CDR3 is built from 13 residues. Trimming cost V 6 bases and J 4 bases, with 12 bases left between them. CDR3 bases: TGTGCCAGCAGGAAGAGTCCTTCCACTGAAGCTTTCTTT. This translates into CASRKSPSTEAFF.

J is TRBJ1-1 and V is TRBV7-2; D not resolved. Germline CDR1 reads SGHTA; CDR2 reads FQGNSA. This CDR3 region has 14 residues. Trimming left V 1 base short and J 1 base short, with 7 bases between. CDR3 in amino acids: CASSLGGGNTEAFF. CDR3 sequence (DNA): TGTGCCAGCAGCTTAGGTGGTGGGAACACTGAAGCTTTCTTT.